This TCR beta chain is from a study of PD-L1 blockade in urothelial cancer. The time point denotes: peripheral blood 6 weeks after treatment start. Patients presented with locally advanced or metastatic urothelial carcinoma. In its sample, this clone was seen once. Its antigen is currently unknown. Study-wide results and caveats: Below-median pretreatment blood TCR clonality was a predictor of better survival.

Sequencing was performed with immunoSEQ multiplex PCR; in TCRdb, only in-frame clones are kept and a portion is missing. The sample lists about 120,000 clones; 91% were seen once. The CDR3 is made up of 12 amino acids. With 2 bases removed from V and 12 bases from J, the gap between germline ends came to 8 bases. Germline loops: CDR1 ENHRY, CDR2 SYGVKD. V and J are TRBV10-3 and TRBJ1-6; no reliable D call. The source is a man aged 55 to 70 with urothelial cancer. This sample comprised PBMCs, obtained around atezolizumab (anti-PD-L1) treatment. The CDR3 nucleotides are TGTGCCATCAGTGAGCCCGGTGAACCCCTCCACTTT. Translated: CAISEPGEPLHF.